A single sample is the source of the 28 T cell receptor delta chains below, sequenced in a study of Vδ1+ human thymocytes (dated by TCRdb to between 2017 and 2018). Antigens of these TCRs are unknown. What the research found in general, with its limitations: The thymic TRG and TRD repertoires appeared highly polyclonal, with Gaussian CDR3 length distributions, in contrast to the oligoclonal repertoires of peripheral blood.

Sequencer: Illumina MiSeq. RNA extraction was performed with the RNeasy mini kit, and reverse transcription was done with Superscript III. CDR3 amplicons were generated by multiplex PCR with pooled V-gene forward primers and a constant-region reverse primer carrying Illumina adaptor overhangs. The public reads were reprocessed by TCRdb using CATT, and rows of matching DNA were later combined. The sample table contains about 55,000 delta-chain clones; only one count was recorded for about a sixth of them. The ten largest clones capture 0.5% of the sample. Sequencing used Vdelta1+ gamma-delta thymocytes from the thymus. The cell subset or site label, as the study defines it: FACS-sorted CD3+ TCRalphabeta- TCRVdelta1+ TCRVdelta2- thymocytes. These receptors came from a boy under two years old who had congenital heart surgery.

J is TRDJ1 and V is TRDV1; 11 bases are shared with TRDD3. Germline V lookup: CDR1 TSWWSYY, CDR2 QGS. The CDR3 covers 20 residues. V dropped 4 bases and J dropped 4; count of bases not matched to a gene: 20. The CDR3 DNA reads TGTGCTCTTGGGGTAGATGGGGGACCATACCCTGGGGGATACAGCGATAAACTCATCTTT. The encoded protein is CALGVDGGPYPGGYSDKLIF.

This clone has more than one count but fewer than ten. Germline is not matched at one junction end, which may reflect a read error. This chain links TRDV2 with TRDJ3; 11 nucleotides match TRDD3. Germline CDR1 GEAIGNYY, CDR2 EKD. CDR3 length equals 18 residues. DNA of the CDR3: TGTGCCTGTAAATATGGGGGATACGTAACCTGGGACACTCGACAGATGTTTTTC. Protein sequence: CACKYGGYVTWDTRQMFF.

The chain has TRDV1 and TRDJ1; 13 nucleotides align to TRDD3. CDR3 length equals 22 residues. Germline trimming cut 0 bases from V and 7 bases from J; bases unmatched to any gene: 23. The V gene's germline CDR1 is TSWWSYY and CDR2 QGS. In DNA form, the CDR3 reads TGTGCTCTTGGGGAACTCAGGCCTGTTCAACTAACTGGGGGATACGTCCGGGGTAAACTCATCTTT. It codes for CALGELRPVQLTGGYVRGKLIF.

The chain recombines TRDV1 with TRDJ1, with TRDD3 matching over 10 bases. Germline CDR1 TSWWSYY, CDR2 QGS. The CDR3 totals 19 residues. The V and J ends lost 5 bases and 0 bases, in that order; junction bases with no gene match: 15. CDR3 region: CALGSLTRGDTRDTDKLIF. CDR3 nucleotides: TGTGCTCTTGGGTCCCTAACCCGGGGGGATACGCGGGACACCGATAAACTCATCTTT.

By its share, this clone is medium-sized. The chain has TRDV2 and TRDJ1; 9 bases align to TRDD3. The CDR3 is 15 residues long. The junction had 3 bases not matched to a gene; V was cut back by 0 bases and J by 2 bases. Germline V gives CDR1 GEAIGNYY, CDR2 EKD. The CDR3 DNA follows: TGTGCCTGTGACACCGGTCTGGGGGATACCGATAAACTCATCTTT. Translating gives CACDTGLGDTDKLIF.

This clone was observed a handful of times. V is TRDV1 and J is TRDJ1, with D perhaps matching TRDD2 (6 bases). The CDR3 consists of 19 residues. Germline V gives CDR1 TSWWSYY, CDR2 QGS. V shed 2 bases and J shed 0 bases, with 22 bases lying between them. CDR3 DNA: TGTGCTCTTGGGGAATTCGTTAGCCTTCCCCCACATTACACCGATAAACTCATCTTT. Encoded protein: CALGEFVSLPPHYTDKLIF.

The gene calls are TRDV1 and TRDJ1, with D possibly TRDD2 on 7 matching bases. This CDR3 has 23 residues. Trimming took off 10 bases at V and 0 bases at J, with 42 bases between the two ends. Germline loops: CDR1 TSWWSYY, CDR2 QGS. Here the CDR3 reads CAPGFPRPGLPHYLGGYTDKLIF. The CDR3 DNA sequence: TGTGCTCCCGGTTTTCCAAGACCTGGCCTTCCTCATTACTTGGGGGGCTACACCGATAAACTCATCTTT.

V is TRDV1 and J is TRDJ1, with a tentative D call TRDD3 (6 bases). V was clipped by 0 bases and J by 2 bases, with 13 bases between them. This CDR3 has 16 residues. Germline V gives CDR1 TSWWSYY, CDR2 QGS. CDR3 sequence: CALGELGGGQTDKLIF. For the CDR3, the DNA is TGTGCTCTTGGGGAACTAGGGGGGGGACAGACCGATAAACTCATCTTT.

This clone was detected only a few times. The gene calls are TRDV1 and TRDJ1; 8 positions agree with TRDD3. This CDR3 has 23 amino acids. Germline V gene data show CDR1 as TSWWSYY and CDR2 as QGS. V lost 4 bases, J lost 0 bases, and 28 bases stayed unmatched. CDR3 sequence reads: CALGGTAPPTDYWGDMYTDKLIF. The CDR3, as DNA: TGTGCTCTTGGGGGAACTGCCCCTCCGACGGACTACTGGGGGGATATGTACACCGATAAACTCATCTTT.

The genes are TRDV1 and TRDJ1; weak D call: TRDD3 (5 bases). The germline gives CDR1 TSWWSYY, CDR2 QGS. The CDR3 consists of 14 residues. Trimming pared 5 bases from V and 1 base from J, leaving 11 bases between. CDR3 sequence (DNA): TGTGCTCTTGGGCGCCAGGGGGGCACCGATAAACTCATCTTT. Its protein product is CALGRQGGTDKLIF.

In its sample, this clone was seen a few times. This chain connects TRDV1 to TRDJ1; D is unclear. Germline lookup yields CDR1 TSWWSYY and CDR2 QGS. The CDR3 contains 17 residues. V shed 2 bases and J shed 0 bases, with 16 bases lying between them. In DNA form, the CDR3 reads TGTGCTCTTGGGGAAAGGGCTGCTGGCCCGTACACCGATAAACTCATCTTT. It is translated as CALGERAAGPYTDKLIF.

In its sample, this clone was seen a few times. The chain employs TRDV1 and TRDJ1; 9 positions agree with TRDD2. With 4 bases clipped from V and 1 base from J, the junction kept 25 bases outside the gene matches. The CDR3 covers 22 residues. The germline gives CDR1 TSWWSYY, CDR2 QGS. This CDR3 is CALGGIPSYTGPRKNFTDKLIF. The CDR3 coding sequence is TGTGCTCTTGGGGGAATTCCTTCCTACACAGGCCCTCGGAAAAATTTCACCGATAAACTCATCTTT.

The V and J genes are TRDV1 and TRDJ1; no reliable D call. V was shortened by 3 bases and J by 0 bases, with 14 bases between the two germline ends. Looked up from germline, CDR1 is TSWWSYY and CDR2 is QGS. This CDR3 spans 16 amino acids. The CDR3 reads CALGDPRRLDTDKLIF. Written as DNA, the CDR3 is TGTGCTCTTGGGGACCCCCGGCGTCTAGACACCGATAAACTCATCTTT.

In this sample, this clone turned up a few times. The gene calls are TRDV1 and TRDJ1; 7 bases align to TRDD3. V trimming: 2 bases; J trimming: 0 bases; junction bases outside the gene matches: 24. Germline V lookup: CDR1 TSWWSYY, CDR2 QGS. This CDR3 contains 22 residues. For the CDR3, the DNA is TGTGCTCTTGGGGAAGCATCCTCGGGTTCGGTGGGGGGATTCTCGTACACCGATAAACTCATCTTT. It codes for CALGEASSGSVGGFSYTDKLIF.

There are a few counts of this clone. This rearrangement joins TRDV1 to TRDJ1, with 12 positions matching TRDD3. J was trimmed by 3 bases and V by 1 base; bases with no gene match: 12. Germline CDR1 is TSWWSYY and CDR2 is QGS. The CDR3 consists of 19 residues. The CDR3 spells CALGEPALVLGDTPDKLIF. The CDR3 coding sequence is TGTGCTCTTGGGGAACCGGCACTGGTACTGGGGGATACCCCCGATAAACTCATCTTT.

This clone was picked up a small number of times. The rearrangement joins TRDV1 to TRDJ1; possibly TRDD3 for D (8 bases). CDR1 is TSWWSYY and CDR2 is QGS in the germline V gene. This CDR3 region has 22 residues. Trimming cost V 0 bases and J 0 bases, with 29 bases left between them. The CDR3 nucleotides are TGTGCTCTTGGGGAACTGTCACCTTCCTCACTGGGGGTTCACAAGTACACCGATAAACTCATCTTT. Residues: CALGELSPSSLGVHKYTDKLIF.

A single count supports this clone. The chain employs TRDV1 and TRDJ1; TRDD3 agrees at 11 bases. This CDR3 comprises 23 residues. The J segment lost 4 bases and the V segment lost 1 base, leaving 26 bases of the junction unmatched. CDR1 TSWWSYY and CDR2 QGS come from the germline V gene. CDR3 residues: CALGEPQPFFLLGDNGGSDKLIF. The CDR3 region has the DNA TGTGCTCTTGGGGAACCCCAGCCTTTTTTTCTACTGGGGGATAATGGTGGGAGCGATAAACTCATCTTT.

This clone has more than one count but fewer than ten. V and J are TRDV1 and TRDJ1, with 7 bases fitting TRDD3. Losses at the gene ends were 4 bases for V and 0 bases for J; bases not matched to a gene: 17. Germline-derived CDR1 and CDR2 are TSWWSYY and QGS. The CDR3 loop spans 19 amino acids. In nucleotides, the CDR3 is TGTGCTCTTGGGGCTTCTCCCCAAGGTGGGGGACCGTACACCGATAAACTCATCTTT. This translates into CALGASPQGGGPYTDKLIF.

In its sample, this clone was seen a few times. This chain connects TRDV1 to TRDJ1; 13 positions agree with TRDD3. Per the germline V gene, CDR1 is TSWWSYY and CDR2 is QGS. This CDR3 contains 21 residues. The ends lost 1 base at V and 0 bases at J; junction bases unmatched: 14. CDR3 coding DNA: TGTGCTCTTGGGGAACGGCCCCAACTGGGGGATACGCGAGGGTACACCGATAAACTCATCTTT. Its protein product is CALGERPQLGDTRGYTDKLIF.

This chain connects TRDV1 to TRDJ1; 13 nucleotides line up with TRDD3. This CDR3 is built from 22 residues. The germline CDR1 and CDR2 sequences are TSWWSYY and QGS. V trimming: 1 base; J trimming: 3 bases; junction bases outside the gene matches: 20. The CDR3 region is CALGERDHSLYWGIRVSDKLIF. CDR3 DNA: TGTGCTCTTGGGGAACGTGACCACTCCCTGTACTGGGGGATACGCGTTTCCGATAAACTCATCTTT.

The rearrangement links TRDV1 to TRDJ1, with a possible D match to TRDD2 (6 bases). The CDR3 is 21 residues long. Trimming pared 4 bases from V and 0 bases from J, leaving 30 bases between. CDR1 is TSWWSYY, CDR2 QGS, per germline. CDR3: CALGANDSSLPLGPYTDKLIF. The CDR3 DNA follows: TGTGCTCTTGGGGCAAACGATTCTTCCTTACCATTGGGGCCGTACACCGATAAACTCATCTTT.

The V and J genes are TRDV1 and TRDJ1; D perhaps matches TRDD3 (6 bases). V was trimmed by 1 base and J by 7 bases, leaving 13 bases between them. The CDR3 extends over 14 amino acids. The V gene's germline CDR1 is TSWWSYY and CDR2 QGS. In nucleotides, the CDR3 is TGTGCTCTTGGGGAACCAACTGGGAATGGTAAACTCATCTTT. Protein: CALGEPTGNGKLIF.

This sequence joins TRDV1 and TRDJ1; 7 nucleotides agree with TRDD3. Germline V gene lookup returns CDR1 TSWWSYY and CDR2 QGS. V was pared by 0 bases and J by 4 bases, with 17 bases of the junction left unmatched. This CDR3 region has 19 residues. CDR3 sequence reads: CALGELCPPTRGIDDKLIF. The DNA of the CDR3 is TGTGCTCTTGGGGAACTCTGTCCTCCCACCCGGGGGATCGACGATAAACTCATCTTT.

The V gene is TRDV1, the J gene TRDJ1; TRDD3 matches 12 bases. The CDR3 runs 20 residues. The germline CDR1 and CDR2 sequences are TSWWSYY and QGS. Trimming removed 4 bases from V and 2 bases from J; junction bases left unmatched: 17. DNA of the CDR3: TGTGCTCTTGGGGGCCGACCTTCGACTGGGGGATACCGGTCTACCGATAAACTCATCTTT. It translates to CALGGRPSTGGYRSTDKLIF.

The rearrangement uses TRDV1 and TRDJ1; no definite D call. The CDR3 runs to 15 residues. The germline V and J ends were trimmed by 6 bases and 8 bases, with 22 bases remaining between them. Germline-derived CDR1 and CDR2 are TSWWSYY and QGS. In nucleotides, the CDR3 is TGTGCTCTTGGCCCAAGCGGCCTCAGGCAGGCGAAACTCATCTTT. Amino acids: CALGPSGLRQAKLIF.

This clone occurred a few times. This chain connects TRDV1 to TRDJ1; tentative D call: TRDD3 (8 bases). The CDR3 totals 19 residues. CDR1 is TSWWSYY and CDR2 is QGS in the germline V gene. V was clipped by 1 base and J by 0 bases, with 21 bases between them. The CDR3 loop reads CALGEQRFLRGINTDKLIF. The CDR3 DNA reads as TGTGCTCTTGGGGAACAAAGATTCCTACGGGGGATAAACACCGATAAACTCATCTTT.

This clone was seen more than once but under ten times. This rearrangement joins TRDV1 to TRDJ4; TRDD3 agrees at 9 bases. The CDR3 is 24 residues long. V gave up 7 bases and J gave up 1 base; unmatched junction bases: 37. The germline V gene encodes CDR1 TSWWSYY and CDR2 QGS. The CDR3 DNA reads as TGTGCTCTTGACCCAACTTCCTCATCGGGTCCTCCCCTACTGGGGGACTACACCTACAGACCCCTGATCTTT. Translation gives CALDPTSSSGPPLLGDYTYRPLIF.

This clone showed up just a few times. The chain recombines TRDV1 with TRDJ1; TRDD3 matches 10 bases. Germline loops: CDR1 TSWWSYY, CDR2 QGS. V dropped 0 bases and J dropped 2; count of bases not matched to a gene: 9. The CDR3 loop spans 18 amino acids. CDR3: CALGELRLRGIRTDKLIF. The DNA of the CDR3 is TGTGCTCTTGGGGAACTTCGGCTTAGGGGGATACGAACCGATAAACTCATCTTT.